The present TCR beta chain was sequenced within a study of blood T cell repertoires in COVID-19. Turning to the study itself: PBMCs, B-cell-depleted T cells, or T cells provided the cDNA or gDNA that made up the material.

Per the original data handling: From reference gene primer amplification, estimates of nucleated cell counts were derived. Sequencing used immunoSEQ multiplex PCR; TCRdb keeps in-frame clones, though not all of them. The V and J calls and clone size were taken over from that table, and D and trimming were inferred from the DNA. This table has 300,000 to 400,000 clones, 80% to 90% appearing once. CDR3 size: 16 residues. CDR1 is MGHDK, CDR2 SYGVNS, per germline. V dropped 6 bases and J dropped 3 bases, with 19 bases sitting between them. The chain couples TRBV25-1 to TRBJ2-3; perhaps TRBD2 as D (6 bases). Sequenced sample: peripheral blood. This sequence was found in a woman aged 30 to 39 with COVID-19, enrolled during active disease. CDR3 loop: CASSLGLRERTDTQYF. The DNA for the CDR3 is TGTGCCAGCAGCCTGGGACTTAGGGAGAGGACAGATACGCAGTATTTT.